Listed below are T cell receptor beta chains from one sample, sequenced in a study of blood T cells in healthy people across ages. Using its own MiXCR run on the 5' RACE reads, TCRdb lists one record per CDR3 protein. Of over 600,000 distinct CDR3 sequences listed, 46% are singletons. The sample consisted of blood. These receptors were taken from a man aged 80 or over in good health. CDR3s include the opening cysteine and the closing phenylalanine or tryptophan. The order of the fields is V gene, D gene, CDR3 length, clone size, J gene, CDR3 protein, CDR3 DNA. The D gene is left open where the match is weak. Clone size, where shown, is once, few, many, or a class for clones that have expanded.

V: TRBV6-2/TRBV6-3
D: -
length: 16
size: -
J: TRBJ2-7
CDR3: CASSYSPAGAIYEQYF
DNA: TGTGCCAGCAGTTACTCTCCGGCAGGGGCCATATACGAGCAGTACTTC

V: TRBV28
D: -
length: 14
size: -
J: TRBJ1-5
CDR3: CASSPTGTAEPQHF
DNA: TGTGCCAGCAGTCCCACAGGGACCGCGGAGCCCCAGCATTTT

V: TRBV2
D: -
length: 14
size: few
J: TRBJ1-1
CDR3: CASSFGRVVTEAFF
DNA: TGTGCCAGCAGTTTCGGTAGGGTAGTGACTGAAGCTTTCTTT

V: TRBV7-9
D: TRBD1
length: 14
size: few
J: TRBJ1-4
CDR3: CASSSGQENEKLFF
DNA: TGTGCCAGCAGCTCCGGACAGGAGAATGAAAAACTGTTTTTT

V: TRBV25-1
D: TRBD1
length: 16
size: -
J: TRBJ1-4
CDR3: CASSEYPGQGAEKLFF
DNA: TGTGCCAGCAGTGAATATCCGGGACAGGGGGCTGAAAAACTGTTTTTT

V: TRBV11-2
D: -
length: 15
size: few
J: TRBJ2-1
CDR3: CASSSRSQGGGEQFF
DNA: TGTGCCAGCAGCTCCAGAAGTCAAGGGGGGGGTGAGCAGTTCTTC

V: TRBV5-1
D: -
length: 14
size: -
J: TRBJ1-6
CDR3: CASEEGSYNSPLHF
DNA: TGCGCCAGCGAAGAGGGCTCCTATAATTCACCCCTCCACTTT

V: TRBV7-2
D: -
length: 15
size: -
J: TRBJ2-7
CDR3: CASSLVGGGAYEQYF
DNA: TGTGCCAGCAGCTTAGTAGGGGGAGGTGCCTACGAGCAGTACTTC

V: TRBV4-3
D: TRBD2
length: 17
size: -
J: TRBJ2-1
CDR3: CASSRSEREIGYNEQFF
DNA: TGCGCCAGCAGCCGATCTGAGCGGGAGATCGGCTACAATGAGCAGTTCTTC

V: TRBV7-9
D: -
length: 15
size: once
J: TRBJ2-3
CDR3: CASSLEAQSTDTQYF
DNA: TGTGCCAGCAGCTTAGAGGCGCAGAGCACAGATACGCAGTATTTT

V: TRBV12-3/TRBV12-4
D: TRBD2
length: 14
size: -
J: TRBJ2-5
CDR3: CASSRLALGETQYF
DNA: TGTGCCAGCAGTCGACTAGCCCTCGGGGAGACCCAGTACTTC

V: TRBV12-3/TRBV12-4
D: TRBD2
length: 15
size: once
J: TRBJ2-2
CDR3: CASSRIAGNTGELFF
DNA: TGTGCCAGCAGTCGAATAGCGGGGAACACCGGGGAGCTGTTTTTT

V: TRBV4-2
D: TRBD1
length: 15
size: -
J: TRBJ2-5
CDR3: CASSQDPGGVETQYF
DNA: TGTGCCAGCAGCCAAGACCCAGGGGGCGTCGAGACCCAGTACTTC

V: TRBV5-1
D: TRBD2
length: 12
size: -
J: TRBJ2-7
CDR3: CASSLGWGGQYF
DNA: TGCGCCAGCAGCTTGGGATGGGGGGGGCAGTACTTC

V: TRBV10-3
D: -
length: 14
size: -
J: TRBJ2-5
CDR3: CAISGDLQQGTQYF
DNA: TGTGCCATCAGCGGGGACCTGCAACAAGGGACCCAGTACTTC

V: TRBV4-3
D: TRBD1
length: 15
size: -
J: TRBJ1-2
CDR3: CASSQLDRVDYGYTF
DNA: TGCGCCAGCAGCCAACTTGACAGGGTGGACTATGGCTACACCTTC

V: TRBV28
D: TRBD1
length: 15
size: -
J: TRBJ2-2
CDR3: CASSTGGSNTGELFF
DNA: TGTGCCAGCAGTACAGGGGGCTCAAACACCGGGGAGCTGTTTTTT

V: TRBV5-1
D: TRBD2
length: 17
size: -
J: TRBJ2-3
CDR3: CASSSRGSGRVTDTQYF
DNA: TGCGCCAGCAGCTCCCGGGGTAGCGGGAGGGTCACAGATACGCAGTATTTT

V: TRBV18
D: TRBD2
length: 15
size: -
J: TRBJ2-7
CDR3: CASSSSGGLSYEQYF
DNA: TGTGCCAGCTCAAGTAGCGGGGGATTATCCTACGAGCAGTACTTC

V: TRBV18
D: TRBD2
length: 16
size: few
J: TRBJ2-7
CDR3: CASSAGTSGRKYEQYF
DNA: TGTGCCAGCTCAGCTGGGACTAGCGGGAGAAAGTACGAGCAGTACTTC

V: TRBV25-1
D: -
length: 14
size: many
J: TRBJ2-3
CDR3: CASRTHGHTDTQYF
DNA: TGTGCCAGCAGGACCCACGGCCACACAGATACGCAGTATTTT

V: TRBV7-8
D: TRBD2
length: 15
size: few
J: TRBJ2-7
CDR3: CASSAVTSGTYEQYF
DNA: TGTGCCAGCAGCGCCGTCACTAGCGGAACCTACGAGCAGTACTTC

V: TRBV7-9
D: -
length: 14
size: -
J: TRBJ2-7
CDR3: CASSFKGGSDEQYF
DNA: TGTGCCAGCAGCTTCAAGGGGGGTAGCGACGAGCAGTACTTC

V: TRBV28
D: TRBD1
length: 15
size: few
J: TRBJ2-5
CDR3: CASTTGGRVAETQYF
DNA: TGTGCCAGCACGACAGGGGGCAGGGTAGCAGAGACCCAGTACTTC

V: TRBV28
D: TRBD1
length: 17
size: few
J: TRBJ2-1
CDR3: CASSLGTQGAIYNEQFF
DNA: TGTGCCAGCAGTTTGGGGACACAGGGGGCGATATACAATGAGCAGTTCTTC

V: TRBV20-1
D: TRBD1
length: 15
size: once
J: TRBJ2-7
CDR3: CSARERGQISYEQYF
DNA: TGCAGTGCTAGAGAGAGGGGACAGATCTCCTACGAGCAGTACTTC

V: TRBV7-3
D: -
length: 15
size: -
J: TRBJ1-2
CDR3: CASSGTYLANYGYTF
DNA: TGTGCCAGCAGCGGGACCTATTTAGCTAACTATGGCTACACCTTC

V: TRBV28
D: TRBD2
length: 18
size: -
J: TRBJ2-5
CDR3: CATGFEAGGPQDQETQYF
DNA: TGTGCCACCGGTTTTGAAGCGGGAGGACCCCAGGACCAAGAGACCCAGTACTTC

V: TRBV3-1
D: TRBD1
length: 17
size: once
J: TRBJ1-4
CDR3: CASSQAGLTGAGEKLFF
DNA: TGTGCCAGCAGCCAAGCGGGCCTGACAGGGGCCGGAGAAAAACTGTTTTTT

V: TRBV29-1
D: -
length: 21
size: -
J: TRBJ2-3
CDR3: CSVDRLVENQGRIRGPDTQYF
DNA: TGCAGCGTTGATCGGTTAGTGGAAAACCAGGGACGCATTCGTGGGCCAGATACGCAGTATTTT

V: TRBV7-9
D: -
length: 13
size: -
J: TRBJ2-5
CDR3: CASTKQGLETQYF
DNA: TGTGCCAGCACCAAACAGGGTTTAGAGACCCAGTACTTC

V: TRBV10-3
D: -
length: 15
size: -
J: TRBJ2-1
CDR3: CAISQEQGSNNEQFF
DNA: TGTGCCATCAGTCAGGAACAGGGTAGCAACAATGAGCAGTTCTTC

V: TRBV4-2
D: TRBD1
length: 14
size: many
J: TRBJ2-7
CDR3: CASSRRDSTYEQYF
DNA: TGTGCCAGCAGCCGCCGGGACAGCACCTACGAGCAGTACTTC

V: TRBV20-1
D: -
length: 16
size: -
J: TRBJ2-5
CDR3: CSASYISAGERREQYF
DNA: TGCAGTGCTAGTTATATTTCGGCAGGCGAGCGTCGGGAGCAGTACTTC

V: TRBV2
D: -
length: 15
size: -
J: TRBJ1-5
CDR3: CASSQQGLRDQPQHF
DNA: TGTGCCAGCAGTCAACAGGGACTCAGGGATCAGCCCCAGCATTTT

V: TRBV7-6
D: TRBD2
length: 18
size: -
J: TRBJ2-3
CDR3: CASSLMAGTRGFIGTQYF
DNA: TGTGCCAGCAGCTTAATGGCCGGGACTAGGGGGTTCATAGGTACGCAGTATTTT

V: TRBV7-2
D: TRBD1
length: 16
size: few
J: TRBJ1-5
CDR3: CASSPPGGRGNQPQHF
DNA: TGTGCCAGCAGCCCACCAGGGGGGAGGGGCAATCAGCCCCAGCATTTT

V: TRBV5-1
D: -
length: 15
size: -
J: TRBJ2-1
CDR3: CASSFDLGTYNEQFF
DNA: TGCGCCAGCAGCTTCGATCTTGGGACGTACAATGAGCAGTTCTTC

V: TRBV18
D: TRBD2
length: 16
size: -
J: TRBJ2-5
CDR3: CAGSSALAGGYNEQYF
DNA: TGTGCCGGCTCGTCAGCCCTAGCGGGGGGATACAATGAGCAGTACTTC

V: TRBV25-1
D: TRBD1
length: 13
size: -
J: TRBJ1-4
CDR3: CAIRPGGSEKLFF
DNA: TGTGCCATAAGACCAGGGGGGAGTGAAAAACTGTTTTTT

V: TRBV27
D: -
length: 16
size: many
J: TRBJ2-6
CDR3: CASSPQGFAGANVLTF
DNA: TGTGCCAGCAGTCCACAGGGATTCGCCGGGGCCAACGTCCTGACTTTC

V: TRBV28
D: -
length: 10
size: once
J: TRBJ1-2
CDR3: CASSRTGYTF
DNA: TGTGCCAGCAGCCGGACCGGCTACACCTTC

V: TRBV10-3
D: TRBD2
length: 15
size: -
J: TRBJ2-7
CDR3: CAIRVTGTSGYEQYF
DNA: TGTGCCATCAGGGTAACCGGGACTAGCGGATACGAGCAGTACTTC

V: TRBV7-2
D: TRBD2
length: 16
size: few
J: TRBJ2-5
CDR3: CASSLVYSGGGETQYF
DNA: TGTGCCAGCAGCTTAGTTTACAGCGGGGGGGGTGAGACCCAGTACTTC

V: TRBV29-1
D: -
length: 15
size: once
J: TRBJ2-7
CDR3: CSVEGVGDISYEQYF
DNA: TGCAGCGTTGAGGGAGTCGGCGACATCAGCTACGAGCAGTACTTC

V: TRBV10-3
D: TRBD2
length: 16
size: -
J: TRBJ2-1
CDR3: CAISEVRTSGYNEQFF
DNA: TGTGCCATCAGTGAAGTCAGGACTAGCGGTTACAATGAGCAGTTCTTC

V: TRBV28
D: TRBD2
length: 17
size: -
J: TRBJ2-7
CDR3: CASSWGLAGGRSYEQYF
DNA: TGTGCCAGCAGTTGGGGACTAGCGGGAGGAAGATCCTACGAGCAGTACTTC

V: TRBV7-2
D: -
length: 16
size: once
J: TRBJ2-4
CDR3: CASSKAETSSKNIQYF
DNA: TGTGCCAGCAGCAAAGCGGAGACTTCCTCCAAAAACATTCAGTACTTC

V: TRBV11-1
D: -
length: 17
size: -
J: TRBJ1-4
CDR3: CASSLGERVGGDEKLFF
DNA: TGTGCCAGCAGCTTAGGGGAACGTGTCGGGGGAGATGAAAAACTGTTTTTT

V: TRBV11-2
D: -
length: 19
size: -
J: TRBJ2-3
CDR3: CASSGGAGPSTSSTDTQYF
DNA: TGTGCCAGCAGCGGCGGGGCAGGTCCTTCAACCTCTAGCACAGATACGCAGTATTTT

V: TRBV25-1
D: -
length: 13
size: few
J: TRBJ2-7
CDR3: CASIQTGGHEQYF
DNA: TGTGCCAGCATCCAAACCGGGGGGCACGAGCAGTACTTC

V: TRBV6-2/TRBV6-3
D: TRBD1
length: 15
size: -
J: TRBJ1-2
CDR3: CASSYAGQASGGYTF
DNA: TGTGCCAGCAGTTACGCGGGACAGGCTTCGGGCGGCTACACCTTC

V: TRBV20-1
D: TRBD2
length: 16
size: -
J: TRBJ2-1
CDR3: CSASHSTSGRDNEQFF
DNA: TGCAGTGCTAGCCATAGCACTAGCGGGAGGGACAATGAGCAGTTCTTC

V: TRBV7-2
D: -
length: 15
size: -
J: TRBJ2-7
CDR3: CASSPGRASSYEQYF
DNA: TGTGCCAGCAGCCCCGGCCGGGCCAGCTCCTACGAGCAGTACTTC

V: TRBV7-9
D: -
length: 12
size: -
J: TRBJ2-1
CDR3: CASSYYNNEQFF
DNA: TGTGCCAGCAGCTACTATAACAATGAGCAGTTCTTC

V: TRBV4-1
D: -
length: 16
size: many
J: TRBJ2-6
CDR3: CASSQDSISGANVLTF
DNA: TGCGCCAGCAGCCAGGACTCCATCTCTGGGGCCAACGTCCTGACTTTC

V: TRBV12-3/TRBV12-4
D: TRBD1
length: 15
size: -
J: TRBJ1-2
CDR3: CASSLEGQGPYGCTF
DNA: TGTGCCAGCAGTTTGGAAGGACAGGGGCCCTATGGCTGCACCTTC

V: TRBV4-2
D: TRBD2
length: 15
size: -
J: TRBJ2-7
CDR3: CASSQGLAEDYEQYF
DNA: TGTGCCAGCAGCCAGGGACTAGCGGAGGACTACGAGCAGTACTTC